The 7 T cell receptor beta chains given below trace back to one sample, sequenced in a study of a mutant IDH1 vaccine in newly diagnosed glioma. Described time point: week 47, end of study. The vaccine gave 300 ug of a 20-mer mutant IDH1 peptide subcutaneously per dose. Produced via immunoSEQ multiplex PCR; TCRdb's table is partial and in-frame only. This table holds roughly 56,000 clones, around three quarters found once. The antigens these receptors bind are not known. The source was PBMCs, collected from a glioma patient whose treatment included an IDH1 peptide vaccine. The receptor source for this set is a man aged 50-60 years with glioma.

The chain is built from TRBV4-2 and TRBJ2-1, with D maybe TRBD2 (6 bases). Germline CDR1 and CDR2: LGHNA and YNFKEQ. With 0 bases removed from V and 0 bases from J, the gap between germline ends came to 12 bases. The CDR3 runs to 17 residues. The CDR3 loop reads CASSQDPGVSSYNEQFF. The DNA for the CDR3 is TGTGCCAGCAGCCAAGATCCGGGGGTAAGCTCCTACAATGAGCAGTTCTTC.

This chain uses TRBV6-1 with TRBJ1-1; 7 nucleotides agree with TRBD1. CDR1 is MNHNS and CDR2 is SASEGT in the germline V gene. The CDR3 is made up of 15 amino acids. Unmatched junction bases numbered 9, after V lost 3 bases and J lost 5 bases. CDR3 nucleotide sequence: TGTGCCAGCAGTGAGATGACAGGGTTGGGAACTGAAGCTTTCTTT. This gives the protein CASSEMTGLGTEAFF.

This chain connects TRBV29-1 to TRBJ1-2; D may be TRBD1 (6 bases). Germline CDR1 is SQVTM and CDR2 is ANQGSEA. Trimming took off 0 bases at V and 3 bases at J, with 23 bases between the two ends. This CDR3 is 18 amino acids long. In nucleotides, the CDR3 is TGCAGCGTTGAAGAAATCGACGGAGAGGGGGAAACGGACTATGGCTACACCTTC. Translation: CSVEEIDGEGETDYGYTF.

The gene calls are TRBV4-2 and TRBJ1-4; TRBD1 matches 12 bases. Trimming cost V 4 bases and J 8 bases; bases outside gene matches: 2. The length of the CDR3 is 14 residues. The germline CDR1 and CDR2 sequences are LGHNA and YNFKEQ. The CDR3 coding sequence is TGTGCCAGCAGCCGGGACAGGGGGCCCGAAAAACTGTTTTTT. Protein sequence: CASSRDRGPEKLFF.

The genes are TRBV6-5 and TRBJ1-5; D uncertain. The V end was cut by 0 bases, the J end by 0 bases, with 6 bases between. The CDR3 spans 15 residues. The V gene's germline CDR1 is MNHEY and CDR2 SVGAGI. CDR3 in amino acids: CASSYSYYSNQPQHF. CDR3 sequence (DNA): TGTGCCAGCAGTTACTCCTATTATAGCAATCAGCCCCAGCATTTT.

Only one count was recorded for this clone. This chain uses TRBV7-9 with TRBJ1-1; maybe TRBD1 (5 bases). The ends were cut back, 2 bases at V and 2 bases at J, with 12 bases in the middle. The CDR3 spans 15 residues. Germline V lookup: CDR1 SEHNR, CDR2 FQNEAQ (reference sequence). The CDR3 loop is CASSLTGRANTEAFF. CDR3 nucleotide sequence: TGTGCCAGCAGCTTAACCGGCAGGGCTAACACTGAAGCTTTCTTT.

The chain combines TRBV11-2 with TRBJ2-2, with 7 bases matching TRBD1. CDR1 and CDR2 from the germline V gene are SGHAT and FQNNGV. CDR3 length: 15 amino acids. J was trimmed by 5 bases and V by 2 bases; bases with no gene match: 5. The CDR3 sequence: CASSLSTGATGELFF. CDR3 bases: TGTGCCAGCAGCTTATCCACAGGGGCTACCGGGGAGCTGTTTTTT.